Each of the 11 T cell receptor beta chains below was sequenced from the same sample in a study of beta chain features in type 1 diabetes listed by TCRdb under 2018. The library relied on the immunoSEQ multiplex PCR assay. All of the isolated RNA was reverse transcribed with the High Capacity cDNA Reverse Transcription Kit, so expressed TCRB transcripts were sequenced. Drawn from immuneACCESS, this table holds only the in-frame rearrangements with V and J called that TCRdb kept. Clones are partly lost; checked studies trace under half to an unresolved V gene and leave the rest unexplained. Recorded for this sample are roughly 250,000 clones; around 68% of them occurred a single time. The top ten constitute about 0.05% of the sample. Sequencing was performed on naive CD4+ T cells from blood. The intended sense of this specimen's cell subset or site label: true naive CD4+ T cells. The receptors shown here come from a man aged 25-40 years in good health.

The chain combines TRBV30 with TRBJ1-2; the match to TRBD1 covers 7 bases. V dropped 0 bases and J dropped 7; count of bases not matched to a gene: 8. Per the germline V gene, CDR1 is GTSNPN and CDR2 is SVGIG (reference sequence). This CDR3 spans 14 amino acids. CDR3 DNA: TGTGCCTGGAGTGTAAGCGAGGGGGCGTTTGGCTACACCTTC. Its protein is CAWSVSEGAFGYTF.

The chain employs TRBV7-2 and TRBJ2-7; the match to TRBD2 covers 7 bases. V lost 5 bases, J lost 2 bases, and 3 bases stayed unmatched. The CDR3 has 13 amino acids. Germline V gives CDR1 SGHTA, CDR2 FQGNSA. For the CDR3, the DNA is TGTGCCAGCAGCGCTACTAGCGCCTACGAGCAGTACTTC. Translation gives CASSATSAYEQYF.

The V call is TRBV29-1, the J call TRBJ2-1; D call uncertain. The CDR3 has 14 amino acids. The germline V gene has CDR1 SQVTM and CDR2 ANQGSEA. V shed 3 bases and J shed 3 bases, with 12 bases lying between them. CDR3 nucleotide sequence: TGCAGCGTTGATCCGGGTCTGCACTACAATGAGCAGTTCTTC. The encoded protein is CSVDPGLHYNEQFF.

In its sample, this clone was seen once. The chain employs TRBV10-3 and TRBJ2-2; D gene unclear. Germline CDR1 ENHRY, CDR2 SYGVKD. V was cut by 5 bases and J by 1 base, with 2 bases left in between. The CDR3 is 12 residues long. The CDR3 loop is CAISRNTGELFF. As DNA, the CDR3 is TGTGCCATCAGTAGGAACACCGGGGAGCTGTTTTTT.

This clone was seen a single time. The CDR3 DNA sequence: TGTGCCTGGAGGACGGCGGGGGGCACAGATACGCAGTATTTT. It translates to CAWRTAGGTDTQYF. This chain links TRBV30 with TRBJ2-3; 7 bases match TRBD2. After removal of 3 bases from V and 1 base from J, the junction contained 4 bases not matched to a gene. CDR3 length: 14 amino acids. Germline V lookup: CDR1 GTSNPN, CDR2 SVGIG (reference sequence).

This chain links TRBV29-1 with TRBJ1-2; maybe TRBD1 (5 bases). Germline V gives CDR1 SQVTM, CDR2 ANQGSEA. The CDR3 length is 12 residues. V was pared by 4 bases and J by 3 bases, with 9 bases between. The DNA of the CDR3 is TGCAGCGTTGGGTTACAGGACTATGGCTACACCTTC. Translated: CSVGLQDYGYTF. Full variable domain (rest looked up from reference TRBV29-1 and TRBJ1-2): SAVISQKPSRDICQRGTSLTIQCQVDSQVTMMFWYRQQPGQSLTLIATANQGSEATYESGFVIDKFPISRPNLTFSTLTVSNMSPEDSSIYLCSVGLQDYGYTFGSGTRLTVV.

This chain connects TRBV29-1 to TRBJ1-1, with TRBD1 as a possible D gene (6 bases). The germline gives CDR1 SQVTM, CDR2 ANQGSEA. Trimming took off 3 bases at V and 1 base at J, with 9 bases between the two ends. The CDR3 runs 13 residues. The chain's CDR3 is CSVDSGANTEAFF. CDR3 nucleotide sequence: TGCAGCGTTGATTCAGGGGCGAACACTGAAGCTTTCTTT. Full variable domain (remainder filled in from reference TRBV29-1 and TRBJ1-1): SAVISQKPSRDICQRGTSLTIQCQVDSQVTMMFWYRQQPGQSLTLIATANQGSEATYESGFVIDKFPISRPNLTFSTLTVSNMSPEDSSIYLCSVDSGANTEAFFGQGTRLTVV.

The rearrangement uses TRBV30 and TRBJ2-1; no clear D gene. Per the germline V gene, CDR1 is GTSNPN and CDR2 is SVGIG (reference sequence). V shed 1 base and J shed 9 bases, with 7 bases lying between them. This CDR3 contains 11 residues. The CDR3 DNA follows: TGTGCCTGGAGTGCCTATGGTGAGCAGTTCTTC. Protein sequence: CAWSAYGEQFF.

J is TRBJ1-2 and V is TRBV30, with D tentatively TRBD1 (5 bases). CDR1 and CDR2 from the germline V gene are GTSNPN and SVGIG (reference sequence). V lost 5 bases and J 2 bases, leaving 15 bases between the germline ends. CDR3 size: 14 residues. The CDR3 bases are TGTGCCTGGCTCGTGGCAGGGAAGAACTATGGCTACACCTTC. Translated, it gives CAWLVAGKNYGYTF.

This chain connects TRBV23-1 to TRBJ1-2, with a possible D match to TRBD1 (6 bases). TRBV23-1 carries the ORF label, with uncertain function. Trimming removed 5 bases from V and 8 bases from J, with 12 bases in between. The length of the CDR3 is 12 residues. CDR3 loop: CASSGTRHGYTF. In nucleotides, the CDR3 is TGCGCCAGCAGTGGGACACGGCACGGCTACACCTTC.

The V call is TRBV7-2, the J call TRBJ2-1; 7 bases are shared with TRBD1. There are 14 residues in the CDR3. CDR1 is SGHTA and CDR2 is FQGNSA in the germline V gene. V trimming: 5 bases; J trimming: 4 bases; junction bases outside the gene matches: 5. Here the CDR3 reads CASSGGQLYNEQFF. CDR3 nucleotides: TGTGCCAGCAGCGGGGGACAGCTATACAATGAGCAGTTCTTC.